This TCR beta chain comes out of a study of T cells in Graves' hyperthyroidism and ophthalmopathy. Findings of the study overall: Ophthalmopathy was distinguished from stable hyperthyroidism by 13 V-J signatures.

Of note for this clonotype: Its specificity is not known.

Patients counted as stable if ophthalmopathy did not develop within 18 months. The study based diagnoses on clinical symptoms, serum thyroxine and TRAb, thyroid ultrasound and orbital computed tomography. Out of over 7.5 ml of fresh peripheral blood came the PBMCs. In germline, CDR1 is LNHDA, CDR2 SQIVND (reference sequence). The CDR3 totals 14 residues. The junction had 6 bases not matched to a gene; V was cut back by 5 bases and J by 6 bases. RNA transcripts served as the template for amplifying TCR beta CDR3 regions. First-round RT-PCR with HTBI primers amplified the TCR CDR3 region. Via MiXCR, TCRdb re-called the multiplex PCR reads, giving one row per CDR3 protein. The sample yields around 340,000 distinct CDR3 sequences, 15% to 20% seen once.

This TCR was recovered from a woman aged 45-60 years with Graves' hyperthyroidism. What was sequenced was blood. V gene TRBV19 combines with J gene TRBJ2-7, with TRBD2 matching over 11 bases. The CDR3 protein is CASSHLAGGGEQYF. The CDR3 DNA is TGTGCCAGTAGTCACCTAGCGGGAGGCGGCGAGCAGTACTTC.